This passage covers 29 T cell receptor beta chains from one sample sequenced in a study of shared clonotypes between healthy human individuals. Clones were read by immunoSEQ multiplex PCR, and TCRdb kept only the in-frame ones, dropping some. This table has 2 million to 3 million clones, roughly 93% appearing once. What was sequenced was naive CD4+ T cells from PBMCs. This sample's subset: CD45RA+ positively selected. These receptors all stem from a man younger than 35 in good health. Some clones in this sample may be carry-over from other donors' samples.

The chain employs TRBV4-2 and TRBJ1-1; 8 positions match TRBD1. The junction had 7 bases not matched to a gene; V was cut back by 4 bases and J by 0 bases. The V gene's germline CDR1 is LGHNA and CDR2 YNFKEQ. This CDR3 is 16 amino acids long. The chain's CDR3 is CASSRPLGQVNTEAFF. CDR3 DNA sequence: TGTGCCAGCAGCCGCCCGCTGGGACAGGTGAACACTGAAGCTTTCTTT.

The CDR3 DNA reads TGTGCCAGCAGTCCGGTCGTCGGGAACTCTGGAAACACCATATATTTT. It codes for CASSPVVGNSGNTIYF. The chain has TRBV7-6 and TRBJ1-3; D gene ambiguous. The V end lost 6 bases, the J end lost 0 bases, and 15 bases lay between the germline ends. The CDR3 has 16 amino acids. Germline V lookup: CDR1 SGHVS, CDR2 FNYEAQ.

Worth noting for this clone: The sample contains more than one DNA sequence encoding this CDR3. The chain is built from TRBV7-9 and TRBJ1-5; the match to TRBD1 covers 11 bases. There are 14 residues in the CDR3. V was clipped by 3 bases and J by 7 bases; unmatched bases: 2. The germline CDR1 and CDR2 sequences are SEHNR and FQNEAQ (reference sequence). CDR3 DNA sequence: TGTGCCAGCAGCTTGGGACAGGGGGACCAGCCCCAGCATTTT. This gives the protein CASSLGQGDQPQHF.

CDR3 residues: CASSLMGSSYNEQFF. The CDR3 DNA reads as TGTGCCAGCAGCTTGATGGGGAGCTCCTACAATGAGCAGTTCTTC. This rearrangement joins TRBV7-2 to TRBJ2-1; weak D call: TRBD2 (5 bases). This CDR3 is 15 amino acids long. The germline V gene has CDR1 SGHTA and CDR2 FQGNSA. V was shortened by 3 bases and J by 0 bases, with 9 bases between the two germline ends.

The CDR3, as DNA: TGTGCCAGCAGCACTACCGGGACTAGTGTCCTTGAGCAGTTCTTC. This sequence encodes CASSTTGTSVLEQFF. The rearrangement links TRBV7-9 to TRBJ2-1, with 8 nucleotides matching TRBD2. The CDR3 spans 15 residues. V lost 5 bases, J lost 9 bases, and 12 bases stayed unmatched. In germline, CDR1 is SEHNR, CDR2 FQNEAQ (reference sequence). Using reference TRBV7-9 and TRBJ2-1 for the parts outside the CDR3, the full variable domain is DTGVSQNPRHKITKRGQNVTFRCDPISEHNRLYWYRQTLGQGPEFLTYFQNEAQLEKSRLLSDRFSAERPKGSFSTLEIQRTEQGDSAMYLCASSTTGTSVLEQFFGPGTRLTVL.

The chain has TRBV28 and TRBJ1-5; 9 nucleotides match TRBD1. V was clipped by 5 bases and J by 5 bases; unmatched bases: 4. The CDR3 length is 14 residues. From germline, CDR1 is MDHEN and CDR2 SYDVKM. CDR3 amino acids: CASSHWDRDQPQHF. The CDR3 region has the DNA TGTGCCAGCAGTCACTGGGACAGGGATCAGCCCCAGCATTTT.

V usage is TRBV4-1 and J usage is TRBJ2-3; TRBD1 aligns across 7 bases. This CDR3 has 14 amino acids. Germline V CDR1 and CDR2: MGHRA, YSYEKL. Trimming took 1 base from V and 5 from J; bases not matched to a gene: 3. CDR3 sequence (DNA): TGCGCCAGCAGCCAAGTTCACAGGGGAGATACGCAGTATTTT. Amino acid sequence: CASSQVHRGDTQYF.

This rearrangement joins TRBV18 to TRBJ2-5, with 8 bases aligning to TRBD2. CDR3 length: 17 residues. Germline CDR1 reads KGHSH; CDR2 reads LQKENI. V lost 3 bases and J lost 4; bases outside the gene matches: 13. The CDR3 DNA is TGTGCCAGCTCACCTCTGGGAGGGCCTAGCGGGCGAGAGACCCAGTACTTC. Translation: CASSPLGGPSGRETQYF. The full variable domain, with the rest looked up from reference TRBV18 and TRBJ2-5, is NAGVMQNPRHLVRRRGQEARLRCSPMKGHSHVYWYRQLPEEGLKFMVYLQKENIIDESGMPKERFSAEFPKEGPSILRIQQVVRGDSAAYFCASSPLGGPSGRETQYFGPGTRLLVL.

The chain employs TRBV6-5 and TRBJ2-7; the D gene is possibly TRBD2 (5 bases). Germline V gene sequence: CDR1 MNHEY, CDR2 SVGAGI. This CDR3 spans 13 amino acids. V was cut by 11 bases and J by 0 bases, with 14 bases left in between. The chain's CDR3 is CAARATNSYEQYF. CDR3 in DNA: TGTGCCGCGCGGGCGACTAACTCCTACGAGCAGTACTTC.

V is TRBV9 and J is TRBJ2-2; a weak D match, TRBD2 (5 bases). The CDR3 spans 15 residues. CDR1 SGDLS and CDR2 YYNGEE come from the germline V gene. Trimming cost V 4 bases and J 1 base, with 11 bases left between them. CDR3 DNA sequence: TGTGCCAGCAGCCCTGTCGGGAAGAACACCGGGGAGCTGTTTTTT. Amino acid sequence: CASSPVGKNTGELFF.

About this clone: The same CDR3 also results from other DNA sequences found in this sample. The rearrangement uses TRBV9 and TRBJ2-3; 10 bases fit TRBD2. This CDR3 has 16 amino acids. Germline CDR1 and CDR2: SGDLS and YYNGEE. Trimming removed 4 bases from V and 0 bases from J; junction bases left unmatched: 5. This chain's CDR3 is CASSPRTSGSTDTQYF. In nucleotides, the CDR3 is TGTGCCAGCAGCCCCCGGACTAGCGGTAGCACAGATACGCAGTATTTT.

This clone has a single count. The V gene is TRBV7-2, the J gene TRBJ2-7, with 12 bases aligning to TRBD2. The junction had 11 bases not matched to a gene; V was cut back by 5 bases and J by 9 bases. CDR3 length equals 15 residues. CDR1 is SGHTA and CDR2 is FQGNSA in the germline V gene. DNA of the CDR3: TGTGCCAGCAGCCTTAACCCCTCGGGACTAGCGGGGCAGTACTTC. Translating it yields CASSLNPSGLAGQYF.

J is TRBJ2-3 and V is TRBV6-1, with 7 bases that match TRBD2. Germline trimming cut 3 bases from V and 0 bases from J; bases unmatched to any gene: 6. Per the germline V gene, CDR1 is MNHNS and CDR2 is SASEGT. CDR3 length equals 16 residues. The CDR3 loop is CASSDNLRGSTDTQYF. The CDR3, as DNA: TGTGCCAGCAGTGATAACCTGCGGGGGAGCACAGATACGCAGTATTTT.

The chain employs TRBV11-2 and TRBJ2-4, with 9 bases aligning to TRBD2. Germline loops: CDR1 SGHAT, CDR2 FQNNGV. V lost 1 base and J lost 1; bases outside the gene matches: 11. The CDR3 spans 19 residues. The CDR3 is CASSLARGVAGAAKNIQYF. CDR3 sequence (DNA): TGTGCCAGCAGCTTAGCCCGAGGGGTAGCGGGAGCCGCCAAAAACATTCAGTACTTC. Supplemented by reference TRBV11-2 and TRBJ2-4, the full variable domain reads EAGVAQSPRYKIIEKRQSVAFWCNPISGHATLYWYQQILGQGPKLLIQFQNNGVVDDSQLPKDRFSAERLKGVDSTLKIQPAKLEDSAVYLCASSLARGVAGAAKNIQYFGAGTRLSVL.

This chain connects TRBV7-2 to TRBJ2-4, with 8 bases lining up with TRBD2. The ends lost 5 bases at V and 3 bases at J; junction bases unmatched: 15. CDR3 length equals 18 residues. From germline, CDR1 is SGHTA and CDR2 FQGNSA. The CDR3 nucleotides read TGTGCCAGCAGCCCCAGGACTAGCTTGGGGGGGGGCAAAAACATTCAGTACTTC. Its protein product is CASSPRTSLGGGKNIQYF.

The V and J genes are TRBV5-1 and TRBJ2-1; the D gene could be TRBD1 or TRBD2 (5 bases each). The CDR3 has 16 amino acids. Deletions cut 0 bases from V and 10 bases from J, with 20 bases between. Germline V CDR1 and CDR2: SGHRS, YFSETQ. CDR3 sequence: CASSLGQRESIREQFF. Written as DNA, the CDR3 is TGCGCCAGCAGCTTGGGACAGAGGGAATCGATAAGGGAGCAGTTCTTC.

The V call is TRBV18, the J call TRBJ2-5; D possibly corresponds to TRBD2 (6 bases). V was pared by 0 bases and J by 2 bases, with 16 bases between. The CDR3 runs to 17 residues. CDR1 and CDR2 from the germline V gene are KGHSH and LQKENI. CDR3 nucleotide sequence: TGTGCCAGCTCACCACCATACGGGTGGGGGGAGCAAGAGACCCAGTACTTC. It specifies CASSPPYGWGEQETQYF.

J is TRBJ1-5 and V is TRBV28, with D possibly TRBD1 on 5 matching bases. Trimming cost V 2 bases and J 2 bases, with 10 bases left between them. This CDR3 comprises 15 residues. Per the germline V gene, CDR1 is MDHEN and CDR2 is SYDVKM. CDR3 sequence (DNA): TGTGCCAGCAGTTTACCCAGGGCGGGCAATCAGCCCCAGCATTTT. This encodes CASSLPRAGNQPQHF.

This sequence joins TRBV5-1 and TRBJ2-5; 8 bases match TRBD2. The junction had 8 bases not matched to a gene; V was cut back by 3 bases and J by 4 bases. Germline V gene sequence: CDR1 SGHRS, CDR2 YFSETQ. This CDR3 comprises 15 residues. CDR3 amino acids: CASSYSLAGGETQYF. As DNA, the CDR3 is TGCGCCAGCAGCTATTCCCTAGCGGGTGGAGAGACCCAGTACTTC. Complete variable domain (other parts from reference TRBV5-1 and TRBJ2-5): KAGVTQTPRYLIKTRGQQVTLSCSPISGHRSVSWYQQTPGQGLQFLFEYFSETQRNKGNFPGRFSGRQFSNSRSEMNVSTLELGDSALYLCASSYSLAGGETQYFGPGTRLLVL.

The chain combines TRBV2 with TRBJ2-5; D gene uncertain. Gene TRBJ2-7 matches the end of the DNA better, so the J call may be wrong. The CDR3 is 14 residues long. Germline CDR1 SNHLY, CDR2 FYNNEI. CDR3 sequence reads: CASSESGITYEQYF. Written as DNA, the CDR3 is TGTGCCAGCAGTGAAAGTGGCATTACCTACGAGCAGTACTTC.

This clone was detected once. V is TRBV5-1 and J is TRBJ2-3; TRBD2 aligns across 10 bases. The CDR3 consists of 16 residues. V shed 4 bases and J 4 bases; nucleotides not matched to a gene: 9. In germline, CDR1 is SGHRS, CDR2 YFSETQ. The CDR3 DNA reads as TGCGCCAGCAGCCGATCTAGCGGGGGAGGAGCAGATACGCAGTATTTT. Translation gives CASSRSSGGGADTQYF.

The chain links TRBV7-9 to TRBJ2-7, with TRBD2 matching 8 bases. CDR1 is SEHNR, CDR2 FQNEAQ, per germline (reference sequence). This CDR3 has 15 residues. The J segment lost 5 bases and the V segment lost 2 bases, leaving 8 bases of the junction unmatched. CDR3 region: CASSLFAGGTHEQYF. CDR3 DNA: TGTGCCAGCAGCTTATTTGCGGGAGGAACCCACGAGCAGTACTTC. Complete variable domain (other parts from reference TRBV7-9 and TRBJ2-7): DTGVSQNPRHKITKRGQNVTFRCDPISEHNRLYWYRQTLGQGPEFLTYFQNEAQLEKSRLLSDRFSAERPKGSFSTLEIQRTEQGDSAMYLCASSLFAGGTHEQYFGPGTRLTVT.

The V and J genes are TRBV11-2 and TRBJ2-3; 9 nucleotides agree with TRBD2. The CDR3 runs to 17 residues. The V and J ends lost 5 bases and 2 bases, in that order; junction bases with no gene match: 11. Germline V gene lookup returns CDR1 SGHAT and CDR2 FQNNGV. DNA of the CDR3: TGTGCCAGCAGCCCTCGTACCCAGCGGGGGGCCACAGATACGCAGTATTTT. Amino acid sequence: CASSPRTQRGATDTQYF.

DNA for the CDR3: TGTGCCTGGAGAGTAGGAGCGGGAGGTAGTTTCTACAATGAGCAGTTCTTC. It translates to CAWRVGAGGSFYNEQFF. J is TRBJ2-1 and V is TRBV30, with TRBD2 matching 9 bases. Germline assignment: CDR1 GTSNPN and CDR2 SVGIG (reference sequence). V shed 3 bases, J shed 3 bases, and the junction held 12 bases outside the gene matches. This CDR3 is built from 17 residues.

This clone showed up just once. The chain joins TRBV19 to TRBJ2-3; no firm D call. Looked up from germline, CDR1 is LNHDA and CDR2 is SQIVND (reference sequence). This CDR3 comprises 11 residues. Between the trimmed V and J ends, which lost 6 bases and 5 bases, there was a span of 6 bases. CDR3 amino acids: CASRRGDTQYF. In DNA, the CDR3 is TGTGCCAGTAGGAGAGGAGATACGCAGTATTTT.

A single count supports this clone. This rearrangement joins TRBV28 to TRBJ2-3; 7 bases align to TRBD2. The CDR3 extends over 15 amino acids. Germline CDR1 is MDHEN and CDR2 is SYDVKM. V gave up 6 bases and J gave up 3 bases; unmatched junction bases: 9. The CDR3: CASSSGTIGTDTQYF. The CDR3 DNA reads TGTGCCAGCAGCTCGGGGACTATAGGGACAGATACGCAGTATTTT.

A remark on this clone: This same CDR3 is encoded by further DNA sequences in the sample. The chain links TRBV2 to TRBJ1-3; the D gene is possibly TRBD1 (5 bases). The V end was cut by 1 base, the J end by 4 bases, with 5 bases between. The CDR3 consists of 13 residues. The V gene's germline CDR1 is SNHLY and CDR2 FYNNEI. The CDR3 loop is CASSEEGGNTIYF. The DNA for the CDR3 is TGTGCCAGCAGTGAAGAGGGGGGAAACACCATATATTTT.

The gene calls are TRBV7-6 and TRBJ2-1, with 8 bases fitting TRBD2. The CDR3 totals 14 residues. CDR1 SGHVS and CDR2 FNYEAQ come from the germline V gene. The V gene end was trimmed by 7 bases and the J gene end by 3 bases; junction bases not matched to a gene: 5. The CDR3 reads CASKAGAHYNEQFF. Written as DNA, the CDR3 is TGTGCCAGCAAAGCGGGGGCCCACTACAATGAGCAGTTCTTC.

V usage is TRBV6-1 and J usage is TRBJ1-1; maybe TRBD1 (5 bases). The CDR3 loop spans 13 amino acids. Germline V gene lookup returns CDR1 MNHNS and CDR2 SASEGT. V lost 2 bases and J lost 4, with 8 bases in between. CDR3 DNA: TGTGCCAGCAGTGAATGGGACGGCACTGAAGCTTTCTTT. This gives the protein CASSEWDGTEAFF.